These 5 T cell receptor beta chains share one sample of origin, sequenced in a study of CD8+CD57+ T cells in acquired aplastic anemia. CD8+CD57+ cell expansion had been shown by flow cytometry in patients chosen for sequencing. According to the study, genomic DNA was the template for TCR beta VDJ and CDR3 profiling. TCRdb used MiXCR to reprocess the reads, holding one entry per CDR3 protein. Found here are under 500,000 distinct CDR3 sequences, roughly a third of them singletons; the top ten hold approximately 0.82%. Sequencing was done on a sample of sorted CD4+, CD8+, or CD8+CD57+ T cells (not recorded which) from PBMCs. These receptors were taken from a human donor with aplastic anemia.

This clonotype has more than one count but fewer than ten. This sequence joins TRBV5-1 and TRBJ2-7; 8 positions match TRBD2. The CDR3 is 17 residues long. V lost 0 bases and J lost 3; bases outside the gene matches: 11. CDR1 and CDR2 from the germline V gene are SGHRS and YFSETQ. CDR3 loop: CASSLASGSGIIYEQYF. The DNA of the CDR3 is TGCGCCAGCAGCTTGGCCTCGGGTAGCGGGATAATCTACGAGCAGTACTTC.

With respect to this clonotype: Its ends do not fully match the called genes, so a read error is possible. This chain connects TRBV7-7 to TRBJ2-7; 8 bases are shared with TRBD1. Germline assignment: CDR1 SSHAT and CDR2 FNYEAQ (reference sequence). This CDR3 has 13 amino acids. The chain's CDR3 is CASSSTGAFEQYF. CDR3 nucleotides: TGTGCTAGCAGCTCGACAGGGGCCTTCGAGCAGTACTTC.

This clonotype was observed once. This chain joins TRBV7-9 and TRBJ1-2; 7 bases map to TRBD1. The V and J ends lost 4 bases and 7 bases, in that order; junction bases with no gene match: 9. Looked up from germline, CDR1 is SEHNR and CDR2 is FQNEAQ (reference sequence). This CDR3 contains 14 residues. The CDR3 DNA reads as TGTGCCAGCAGCTACGAGACAGGGTCGGGTGGCTACACCTTC. Protein: CASSYETGSGGYTF.

The table lists this clonotype with many counts. The V and J genes are TRBV2 and TRBJ1-5; D possibly corresponds to TRBD1 (5 bases). Germline loops: CDR1 SNHLY, CDR2 FYNNEI. The CDR3 is 17 amino acids. Deletions cut 5 bases from V and 0 bases from J, with 17 bases between. This CDR3 reads CASSRSPGLSSNQPQHF. The DNA of the CDR3 is TGTGCCAGCAGTCGCTCCCCAGGGCTGAGTAGCAATCAGCCCCAGCATTTT.

This clonotype has ten or more counts. The V call is TRBV9, the J call TRBJ2-5; 7 nucleotides agree with TRBD2. Trimming cost V 0 bases and J 1 base; bases outside gene matches: 6. The CDR3 runs to 16 residues. The germline V gene encodes CDR1 SGDLS and CDR2 YYNGEE. The DNA for the CDR3 is TGTGCCAGCAGCGTAGGTGGCGGGGGTCCCCAAGAGACCCAGTACTTC. Its protein product is CASSVGGGGPQETQYF.